This TCR beta chain stems from a study of T cell clones after liver transplantation. Across the study: At least one year of complete immunosuppression withdrawal without enzymes over twice normal defined tolerance. Samples came pre-transplant, pre-randomization before withdrawal, and post-randomization after withdrawal ended. Whole-study findings and limits: Migration into the graft, not deletion, may explain lost graft donor-reactive T cells. Small, mixed patient groups and varying post-transplant times limit these conclusions.

Of note for this clone: What it binds is unknown.

Only in-frame clones appear in the TCRdb table, and some are missing; sequencing was by immunoSEQ multiplex PCR. The data hold around 20,000 clones, with over 75% observed a single time. The CDR3 sequence is 15 residues long. With 5 bases clipped from V and 1 base from J, the junction kept 5 bases outside the gene matches. CDR1 and CDR2 from the germline V gene are MNHEY and SMNVEV (reference sequence). This sequence joins TRBV27 and TRBJ2-7; 10 positions agree with TRBD2. Sample: CD8+ T cells from blood, taken before liver transplant. This TCR was sampled from a human donor who received a liver transplant. Written as DNA, the CDR3 is TGTGCCAGCAGTCATACTAGCGGGGTTTCCTACGAGCAGTACTTC. As protein: CASSHTSGVSYEQYF.